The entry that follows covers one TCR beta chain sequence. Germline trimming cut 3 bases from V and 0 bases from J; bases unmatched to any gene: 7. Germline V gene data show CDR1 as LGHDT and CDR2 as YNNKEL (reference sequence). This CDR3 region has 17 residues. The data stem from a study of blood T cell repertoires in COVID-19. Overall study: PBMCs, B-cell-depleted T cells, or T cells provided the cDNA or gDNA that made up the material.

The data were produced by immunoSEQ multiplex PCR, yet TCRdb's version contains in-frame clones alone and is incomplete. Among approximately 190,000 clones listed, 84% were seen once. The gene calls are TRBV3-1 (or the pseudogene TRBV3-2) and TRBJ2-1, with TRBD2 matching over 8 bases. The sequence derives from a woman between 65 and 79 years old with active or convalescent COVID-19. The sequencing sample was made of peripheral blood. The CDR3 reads CASSQNVGRGSYNEQFF. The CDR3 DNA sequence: TGTGCCAGCAGCCAGAATGTCGGGAGGGGCTCCTACAATGAGCAGTTCTTC.